What follows are 31 T cell receptor beta chains derived from one specimen sequenced in a study of T cells after yellow fever vaccination. Via MiXCR, TCRdb re-called the 5' RACE reads, giving one row per CDR3 protein. The sample has some 560,000 distinct CDR3 sequences; approximately 21% are singletons. This specimen consisted of PBMCs, obtained 15 days after the yellow fever booster vaccination. The source is a man aged 25-45 years who received the YFV17D yellow fever vaccine.

CDR3 bases: TGTGCCATGGGGCGGGCAGACTACAATGAGCAGTTCTTC. This encodes CAMGRADYNEQFF. V is TRBV12-3 or TRBV12-4 and J is TRBJ2-1; D possibly matches TRBD1 or TRBD2 (5 bases each). V lost 10 bases to trimming and J lost 3 bases, with 13 bases between them. This CDR3 has 13 amino acids.

This clonotype appeared a few times. The V gene is TRBV29-1, the J gene TRBJ2-3, with a possible D match to TRBD2 (6 bases). The ends were cut back, 0 bases at V and 5 bases at J, with 9 bases in the middle. From germline, CDR1 is SQVTM and CDR2 ANQGSEA. There are 13 residues in the CDR3. The CDR3 region is CSVEEGGIDTQYF. Written as DNA, the CDR3 is TGCAGCGTTGAAGAGGGGGGAATAGATACGCAGTATTTT.

This clonotype has more than one count but fewer than ten. The gene calls are TRBV10-1 and TRBJ2-1; D unresolved. Germline CDR1 WNHNN, CDR2 SYGVQD (reference sequence). V lost 3 bases and J 0 bases, leaving 9 bases between the germline ends. The CDR3 runs to 15 residues. The CDR3 protein is CASSDRLGSYNEQFF. The CDR3 region has the DNA TGCGCCAGCAGTGACCGCCTTGGCTCCTACAATGAGCAGTTCTTC.

The rearrangement links TRBV20-1 to TRBJ2-2, with 8 bases identical to TRBD1. CDR1 is DFQATT, CDR2 SNEGSKA, per germline (reference sequence). V shed 4 bases, J shed 6 bases, and the junction held 7 bases outside the gene matches. CDR3 length: 14 amino acids. CDR3 protein: CSAMGQVLSGELFF. The CDR3 DNA follows: TGCAGTGCTATGGGACAGGTTTTATCCGGGGAGCTGTTTTTT.

This clonotype has only a few counts. This chain uses TRBV5-5 with TRBJ2-7; 9 positions match TRBD1. This CDR3 region has 14 residues. V was clipped by 4 bases and J by 2 bases; unmatched bases: 4. In germline, CDR1 is SGHKS, CDR2 YYEKEE (reference sequence). The chain's CDR3 is CASSHRDRAYEQYF. The CDR3 DNA sequence: TGTGCCAGCAGCCACCGGGACAGGGCCTACGAGCAGTACTTC.

The chain has TRBV6-1 and TRBJ1-4; D is undetermined. In germline, CDR1 is MNHNS, CDR2 SASEGT. V lost 2 bases, J lost 6 bases, and 10 bases lay in between. This CDR3 has 14 amino acids. The CDR3 loop reads CASSELGSYEKLFF. The CDR3 region has the DNA TGTGCCAGCAGTGAACTCGGGTCTTATGAAAAACTGTTTTTT.

There are many counts of this clonotype. The chain links TRBV24-1 to TRBJ2-1, with 9 nucleotides matching TRBD2. After removal of 4 bases from V and 3 bases from J, the junction contained 6 bases not matched to a gene. Germline assignment: CDR1 KGHDR and CDR2 SFDVKD. The length of the CDR3 is 16 residues. CDR3 bases: TGTGCCACCAGTGACCCAGAGCGGGAGGACTACAATGAGCAGTTCTTC. Its protein is CATSDPEREDYNEQFF.

The chain recombines TRBV7-2 with TRBJ1-1; D unclear. This CDR3 spans 15 amino acids. Trimming took off 0 bases at V and 1 base at J, with 9 bases between the two ends. CDR1 and CDR2 from the germline V gene are SGHTA and FQGNSA. The CDR3 sequence: CASSLASVGNTEAFF. CDR3 bases: TGTGCCAGCAGCTTAGCAAGCGTTGGGAACACTGAAGCTTTCTTT. Complete variable domain (other parts from reference TRBV7-2 and TRBJ1-1): GAGVSQSPSNKVTEKGKDVELRCDPISGHTALYWYRQSLGQGLEFLIYFQGNSAPDKSGLPSDRFSAERTGGSVSTLTIQRTQQEDSAVYLCASSLASVGNTEAFFGQGTRLTVV.

This clonotype occurred a few times. V usage is TRBV7-9 and J usage is TRBJ2-1; tentatively, D is TRBD1 (5 bases). The CDR3 consists of 13 residues. The V end was cut by 6 bases, the J end by 9 bases, with 15 bases between. CDR1 and CDR2 (germline): SEHNR, FQNEAQ (reference sequence). Here the CDR3 reads CASRIPRGGEQFF. CDR3 nucleotides: TGTGCCAGCAGGATCCCTAGGGGCGGTGAGCAGTTCTTC.

The chain has TRBV6-2 or TRBV6-3 and TRBJ2-1; 12 positions agree with TRBD2. Germline V CDR1 and CDR2: MNHEY, SVGEGT. The CDR3 has 21 amino acids. The ends lost 2 bases at V and 0 bases at J; junction bases unmatched: 14. The CDR3 sequence: CASSYDVTSGRTPSSYNEQFF. CDR3 DNA: TGTGCCAGCAGTTACGACGTGACTAGCGGGAGAACCCCCAGCTCCTACAATGAGCAGTTCTTC.

This chain connects TRBV27 to TRBJ2-7; D possibly corresponds to TRBD2 (6 bases). The germline V gene encodes CDR1 MNHEY and CDR2 SMNVEV (reference sequence). The V end was cut by 3 bases, the J end by 6 bases, with 18 bases between. CDR3 size: 15 residues. The CDR3 DNA is TGTGCCAGCAGTTTGGGTAGCGGTGCCGGGGGCGAGCAGTACTTC. It codes for CASSLGSGAGGEQYF.

This clonotype was recorded a few times. The chain is built from TRBV6-5 and TRBJ2-1, with 9 bases lining up with TRBD2. V trimming: 4 bases; J trimming: 6 bases; junction bases outside the gene matches: 7. The length of the CDR3 is 15 residues. Germline CDR1 reads MNHEY; CDR2 reads SVGAGI. The CDR3 is CASSSAGGRANEQFF. Here the CDR3 DNA reads TGTGCCAGCAGTTCGGCGGGAGGGAGGGCCAATGAGCAGTTCTTC.

The chain carries TRBV18 and TRBJ2-1, with TRBD2 matching 11 bases. The CDR3 sequence is 15 residues long. Germline values: CDR1 KGHSH, CDR2 LQKENI. The trim removed 2 bases at V and 5 bases at J, leaving 2 bases unmatched. The CDR3 coding sequence is TGTGCCAGCTCACCAACGACTAGCGGGGACAATGAGCAGTTCTTC. Encoded protein: CASSPTTSGDNEQFF. The full variable domain, completed using reference TRBV18 and TRBJ2-1, is NAGVMQNPRHLVRRRGQEARLRCSPMKGHSHVYWYRQLPEEGLKFMVYLQKENIIDESGMPKERFSAEFPKEGPSILRIQQVVRGDSAAYFCASSPTTSGDNEQFFGPGTRLTVL.

This clonotype appeared a few times. J is TRBJ2-2 and V is TRBV27, with TRBD1 matching over 11 bases. Germline assignment: CDR1 MNHEY and CDR2 SMNVEV (reference sequence). Unmatched junction bases numbered 10, after V lost 5 bases and J lost 8 bases. CDR3 size: 16 residues. DNA of the CDR3: TGTGCCAGCAGTCCCTTGGGACAGGGGGTCGAGGGGGAGCTGTTTTTT. Amino acid sequence: CASSPLGQGVEGELFF.

This chain links TRBV6-1 with TRBJ1-5; D is unresolved. Per germline, CDR1 MNHNS and CDR2 SASEGT. Trimming stripped 3 bases from V and 1 base from J, with 10 bases between. The CDR3 is 15 amino acids. The CDR3 nucleotides are TGTGCCAGCAGTGAGCTCGGTTGGAGCAATCAGCCCCAGCATTTT. This codes for CASSELGWSNQPQHF.

This clonotype was picked up one time. The CDR3 DNA is TGCAGGGCCTCCGCCGGGACAGGGTCTAGTGAGCAGTTCTTC. This sequence encodes CRASAGTGSSEQFF. The chain couples TRBV20-1 to TRBJ2-1; 9 bases fit TRBD1. Germline-derived CDR1 and CDR2 are DFQATT and SNEGSKA (reference sequence). The CDR3 runs to 14 residues.

The chain is built from TRBV4-3 and TRBJ1-1; 7 bases line up with TRBD1. Per germline, CDR1 LGHNA and CDR2 YSLEER. The junction had 2 bases not matched to a gene; V was cut back by 0 bases and J by 1 base. The CDR3 sequence is 15 residues long. The CDR3 DNA reads as TGCGCCAGCAGCCAAGATGGACAGGCGAACACTGAAGCTTTCTTT. It is translated as CASSQDGQANTEAFF.

This clonotype was seen a handful of times. The J gene is TRBJ1-1, the V gene TRBV15; D call uncertain. V was clipped by 0 bases and J by 4 bases, with 15 bases between them. CDR3 size: 16 residues. Germline CDR1 is LNHNV and CDR2 is YYDKDF (reference sequence). The CDR3 region is CATSRDTESLGTEAFF. CDR3 nucleotide sequence: TGTGCCACCAGCAGAGATACCGAATCCCTCGGCACTGAAGCTTTCTTT.

To note about this clonotype: Germline and junction disagree at one end, which may indicate a read error. The chain recombines TRBV19 with TRBJ2-5; D is ambiguous. Germline CDR1 LNHDA, CDR2 SQIVND (reference sequence). The CDR3 has 13 residues. DNA for the CDR3: TGTGCCAGTAGTTTCACTACCAAAGATACCCAGTACTTC. Translating it yields CASSFTTKDTQYF.

To note about this clonotype: The junction departs from germline at one end; a sequencing error may be responsible. The chain couples TRBV6-4 to TRBJ2-7; a possible D gene is TRBD2 (5 bases). Germline CDR1 reads MRHNA; CDR2 reads SNTAGT. This CDR3 has 13 amino acids. CDR3 bases: TGTGCCGGCAGCGACGGGGAGACCAGCGAGCAGTACTTC. It translates to CAGSDGETSEQYF.

This clonotype was seen only a few times. The chain is built from TRBV28 and TRBJ2-1, with 10 bases that match TRBD2. The CDR3 totals 18 residues. The J segment lost 7 bases and the V segment lost 5 bases, leaving 17 bases of the junction unmatched. Germline V gives CDR1 MDHEN, CDR2 SYDVKM. CDR3 sequence reads: CASSPLGLAGEILNEQFF. CDR3 nucleotide sequence: TGTGCCAGCAGTCCCCTCGGCCTAGCGGGGGAAATTTTGAATGAGCAGTTCTTC. The full variable domain, in which reference TRBV28 and TRBJ2-1 provide the parts outside the CDR3, is DVKVTQSSRYLVKRTGEKVFLECVQDMDHENMFWYRQDPGLGLRLIYFSYDVKMKEKGDIPEGYSVSREKKERFSLILESASTNQTSMYLCASSPLGLAGEILNEQFFGPGTRLTVL.

This clonotype has ten or more counts. The chain joins TRBV7-8 to TRBJ2-2; 9 nucleotides align to TRBD2. Germline CDR1 is SGHVS and CDR2 is FQNEAQ. The CDR3 totals 19 residues. The V and J ends lost 6 bases and 4 bases, in that order; junction bases with no gene match: 18. CDR3 amino acids: CASRKPAGGRAMSTGELFF. Here the CDR3 DNA reads TGTGCCAGCAGGAAACCTGCCGGCGGGAGGGCCATGAGCACCGGGGAGCTGTTTTTT.

The CDR3, as DNA: TGTGCCAGCAGCCCGGGAGTGGGAGTTCCCCAAGAGACCCAGTACTTC. Amino acids: CASSPGVGVPQETQYF. V and J are TRBV7-2 and TRBJ2-5, with D tentatively TRBD2 (6 bases). V lost 5 bases and J lost 1, with 17 bases in between. CDR1 is SGHTA and CDR2 is FQGNSA in the germline V gene. The CDR3 has 16 amino acids.

The sample holds many counts of this clonotype. V and J are TRBV5-5 and TRBJ2-1; 9 bases line up with TRBD2. This CDR3 is built from 14 residues. The V segment lost 4 bases and the J segment 4 bases; nucleotides outside the gene matches: 3. Germline V lookup: CDR1 SGHKS, CDR2 YYEKEE (reference sequence). The CDR3 coding sequence is TGTGCCAGCAGCGGGGCGGGAGGGTACAATGAGCAGTTCTTC. This translates into CASSGAGGYNEQFF.

This clonotype was picked up a small number of times. The chain joins TRBV5-1 to TRBJ1-1; D may be TRBD1 (5 bases). Germline CDR1 SGHRS, CDR2 YFSETQ. The CDR3 has 14 amino acids. V lost 4 bases and J 4 bases, leaving 14 bases between the germline ends. This CDR3 reads CASSAGPGGTEAFF. DNA of the CDR3: TGCGCCAGCAGCGCCGGACCGGGGGGCACTGAAGCTTTCTTT. Drawing the rest from reference TRBV5-1 and TRBJ1-1, the complete variable domain is KAGVTQTPRYLIKTRGQQVTLSCSPISGHRSVSWYQQTPGQGLQFLFEYFSETQRNKGNFPGRFSGRQFSNSRSEMNVSTLELGDSALYLCASSAGPGGTEAFFGQGTRLTVV.

V gene TRBV5-1 combines with J gene TRBJ2-7; no firm D call. The CDR3 is 14 amino acids. The germline V and J ends were trimmed by 5 bases and 6 bases, with 18 bases remaining between them. Germline CDR1 and CDR2: SGHRS and YFSETQ. The CDR3 DNA reads as TGCGCCAGCAGTAATCGGGCCCGTCGCAGCGAGCAGTACTTC. It yields the protein CASSNRARRSEQYF.

This clonotype was picked up a small number of times. V and J are TRBV20-1 and TRBJ2-3; D call uncertain. This CDR3 is 15 amino acids long. Trimming removed 0 bases from V and 2 bases from J, with 12 bases in between. The germline V gene has CDR1 DFQATT and CDR2 SNEGSKA (reference sequence). Here the CDR3 reads CSARDWPSVTDTQYF. The CDR3 coding sequence is TGCAGTGCTAGAGATTGGCCGAGCGTCACAGATACGCAGTATTTT.

The gene calls are TRBV14 and TRBJ2-7, with D maybe TRBD2 (5 bases). The CDR3 extends over 18 amino acids. From germline, CDR1 is SGHDN and CDR2 FVKESK. V was trimmed by 0 bases and J by 0 bases, leaving 18 bases between them. In DNA form, the CDR3 reads TGTGCCAGCAGCCAAGATCGATGGGGAGAGCCCACCTCCTACGAGCAGTACTTC. Its translation is CASSQDRWGEPTSYEQYF.

The rearrangement links TRBV20-1 to TRBJ2-7; 14 nucleotides match TRBD2. Germline values: CDR1 DFQATT, CDR2 SNEGSKA (reference sequence). V shed 6 bases and J 5 bases; nucleotides not matched to a gene: 3. The CDR3 is made up of 13 amino acids. This CDR3 is CSAGTSGSNEQYF. The DNA for the CDR3 is TGCAGTGCCGGGACTAGCGGGAGTAACGAGCAGTACTTC.

In this sample, this clonotype turned up many times. This sequence joins TRBV5-1 and TRBJ1-1; TRBD1 agrees at 9 bases. Looked up from germline, CDR1 is SGHRS and CDR2 is YFSETQ. This CDR3 comprises 15 residues. Trimming removed 6 bases from V and 4 bases from J; junction bases left unmatched: 10. CDR3: CASKGQGSSGTEAFF. DNA for the CDR3: TGCGCCAGCAAGGGACAGGGTAGTAGTGGCACTGAAGCTTTCTTT.

CDR3 coding DNA: TGCGCCAGCAGCTTGGCAGCTAGCGGACAAGAGACCCAGTACTTC. It yields the protein CASSLAASGQETQYF. The chain uses TRBV5-1 and TRBJ2-5; TRBD2 matches at 7 bases. Germline V gene sequence: CDR1 SGHRS, CDR2 YFSETQ. Trimming at V came to 0 bases and at J to 2 bases, leaving 4 bases not matched to a gene. CDR3 length equals 15 residues.